Presented here are 11 T cell receptor beta chains from one specimen sequenced in a study of monozygotic twins with inflammatory bowel disease. TCRdb re-called the 5' RACE reads and gives one entry per CDR3 protein, without DNA. In total, the table holds a few hundred thousand distinct CDR3 sequences. Sequences were obtained from blood. These receptors all stem from a human donor with ulcerative colitis or Crohn's disease, or a healthy co-twin of an affected twin (not recorded which).

The chain is built from TRBV5-1 and TRBJ2-3; TCRdb indicates TRBD2, and absent DNA this call remains unverified. The CDR3 length is 15 residues. CDR1 is SGHRS, CDR2 YFSETQ, per germline. The CDR3 sequence is CASSLEQRGPDTQYF. Full variable domain (outside the CDR3, taken from reference TRBV5-1 and TRBJ2-3): KAGVTQTPRYLIKTRGQQVTLSCSPISGHRSVSWYQQTPGQGLQFLFEYFSETQRNKGNFPGRFSGRQFSNSRSEMNVSTLELGDSALYLCASSLEQRGPDTQYFGPGTRLTVL.

This chain links TRBV4-1 with TRBJ2-1; without DNA, the TCRdb call of TRBD2 cannot be checked. The CDR3 is 19 amino acids. CDR1 is MGHRA and CDR2 is YSYEKL in the germline V gene. CDR3 region: CASSQEGTSGGVAYNEQFF.

The chain couples TRBV20-1 to TRBJ2-1; the TCRdb D gene call, TRBD1, has no DNA to confirm it. CDR3 size: 14 residues. CDR1 is DFQATT and CDR2 is SNEGSKA in the germline V gene (reference sequence). CDR3 in amino acids: CSARSPGGYNEQFF.

V is TRBV6-1 and J is TRBJ2-3; the D gene TCRdb calls, TRBD1, cannot be checked with no DNA. Looked up from germline, CDR1 is MNHNS and CDR2 is SASEGT. There are 15 residues in the CDR3. The CDR3 loop reads CASRDGGGWSDTQYF.

This chain joins TRBV7-9 and TRBJ1-4. CDR1 and CDR2 from the germline V gene are SEHNR and FQNEAQ (reference sequence). This CDR3 has 16 residues. CDR3 loop: CASSLAGSATNEKLFF.

V gene TRBV10-3 combines with J gene TRBJ1-1. The germline CDR1 and CDR2 sequences are ENHRY and SYGVKD. This CDR3 region has 12 residues. The CDR3 is CVSGGLSTEAFF.

This rearrangement joins TRBV4-2 to TRBJ2-7; the D call of TRBD1 rests on TCRdb alone, since no DNA is present to check it. Per germline, CDR1 LGHNA and CDR2 YNFKEQ. This CDR3 region has 15 residues. This CDR3 reads CASSQRFAKGNEQYF.

This chain uses TRBV5-6 with TRBJ2-3; TCRdb indicates TRBD1, and absent DNA this call remains unverified. Per germline, CDR1 SGHDT and CDR2 YYEEEE. There are 15 residues in the CDR3. The CDR3 loop reads CASSLEAIQGDTQYF.

This chain uses TRBV5-1 with TRBJ2-1; TCRdb's D call of TRBD2 is untestable without DNA. Germline CDR1 and CDR2: SGHRS and YFSETQ. This CDR3 comprises 14 residues. The CDR3 loop reads CASYIAGSPNEQFF.

The rearrangement uses TRBV12-3 or TRBV12-4 and TRBJ1-2; TCRdb's D call of TRBD1 is untestable without DNA. The length of the CDR3 is 14 residues. The CDR3 loop reads CASSLGGVRAGYTF.

This rearrangement joins TRBV5-1 to TRBJ1-1; TCRdb's D gene call, TRBD1, goes unchecked for lack of DNA. This CDR3 contains 15 residues. Germline V gene data show CDR1 as SGHRS and CDR2 as YFSETQ. This CDR3 reads CASRPGWGASTEAFF.